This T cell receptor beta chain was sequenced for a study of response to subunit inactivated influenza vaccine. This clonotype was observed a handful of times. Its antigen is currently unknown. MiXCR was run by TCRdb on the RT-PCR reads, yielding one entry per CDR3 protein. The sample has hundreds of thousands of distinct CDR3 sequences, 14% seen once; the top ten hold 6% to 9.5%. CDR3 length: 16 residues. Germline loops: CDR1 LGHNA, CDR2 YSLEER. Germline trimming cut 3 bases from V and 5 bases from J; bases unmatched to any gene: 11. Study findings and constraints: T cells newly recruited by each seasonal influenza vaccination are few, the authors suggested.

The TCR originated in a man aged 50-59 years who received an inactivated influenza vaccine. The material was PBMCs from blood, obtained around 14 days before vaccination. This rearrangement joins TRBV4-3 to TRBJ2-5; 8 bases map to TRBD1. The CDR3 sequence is CASSHKGQGPQETQYF. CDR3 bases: TGCGCCAGCAGCCACAAAGGACAGGGCCCGCAGGAGACCCAGTACTTC.